A selection of T cell receptor beta chains follows, all from one sample in a study of graft-versus-host responses after intestinal transplantation. The assay was immunoSEQ multiplex PCR, and TCRdb's table has in-frame clones only and misses some. The table records some 15,000 clones, about 68% of them present only once. The specimen was ileum tissue, collected 650 to 700 days after intestinal transplantation. Receptors were obtained from a human patient who received an intestinal transplant, so some T cells may come from the graft donor. Each CDR3 is given with its conserved first and last residue. Fields, in order: D gene, clone size, J gene, V gene, CDR3 protein, CDR3 DNA. A D gene is named only where the DNA matches it firmly. Only some rows state a clone size, as once, few, many or a class for expanded clones.

d_call: TRBD1
clone_size: .
j_call: TRBJ1-2
v_call: TRBV6-5
cdr3_aa: CASSVDRVSSYGYTF
cdr3_nt: TGTGCCAGCAGTGTGGACAGGGTATCCAGCTATGGCTACACCTTC

d_call: .
clone_size: .
j_call: TRBJ2-7
v_call: TRBV2
cdr3_aa: CASSSQRGDEQYF
cdr3_nt: TGTGCCAGCAGTTCCCAAAGGGGTGACGAGCAGTACTTC

d_call: .
clone_size: few
j_call: TRBJ2-4
v_call: TRBV18
cdr3_aa: CASSPGHGRNIQYF
cdr3_nt: TGTGCCAGCTCACCGGGACACGGAAGAAACATTCAGTACTTC

d_call: .
clone_size: .
j_call: TRBJ2-3
v_call: TRBV6-1
cdr3_aa: CSTGRRGVTDTQYF
cdr3_nt: TGTTCCACAGGGCGGCGAGGTGTAACAGATACGCAGTATTTT

d_call: TRBD1
clone_size: .
j_call: TRBJ2-3
v_call: TRBV10-3
cdr3_aa: CAISPRDSPDTQYF
cdr3_nt: TGTGCCATCAGCCCCCGGGACAGCCCAGATACGCAGTATTTT

d_call: TRBD1
clone_size: .
j_call: TRBJ1-1
v_call: TRBV14
cdr3_aa: CASSQEDDRGPEAFF
cdr3_nt: TGTGCCAGCAGCCAAGAAGATGACAGGGGACCTGAAGCTTTCTTT

d_call: TRBD2
clone_size: .
j_call: TRBJ2-2
v_call: TRBV6-5
cdr3_aa: CASSPGTRGTGELFF
cdr3_nt: TGTGCCAGCAGCCCCGGGACTAGGGGCACCGGGGAGCTGTTTTTT

d_call: TRBD1
clone_size: .
j_call: TRBJ1-1
v_call: TRBV4-3
cdr3_aa: CASSQSTGARTEAFF
cdr3_nt: TGCGCCAGCAGCCAATCAACAGGGGCTCGGACTGAAGCTTTCTTT

d_call: TRBD1
clone_size: .
j_call: TRBJ2-5
v_call: TRBV5-1
cdr3_aa: CASSWGQIQETQYF
cdr3_nt: TGCGCCAGCAGCTGGGGACAGATCCAAGAGACCCAGTACTTC

d_call: TRBD1
clone_size: .
j_call: TRBJ2-7
v_call: TRBV10-3
cdr3_aa: CATRPRVNRDRGAYEQYF
cdr3_nt: TGTGCCACCCGGCCCCGTGTGAACCGGGACAGGGGAGCCTACGAGCAGTACTTC

d_call: TRBD1
clone_size: .
j_call: TRBJ1-3
v_call: TRBV19
cdr3_aa: CASSIGTDSGNTIYF
cdr3_nt: TGTGCCAGTAGTATTGGGACAGACTCTGGAAACACCATATATTTT

d_call: TRBD1
clone_size: few
j_call: TRBJ1-2
v_call: TRBV7-2
cdr3_aa: CASSLDYPGQGAFYGYTF
cdr3_nt: TGTGCCAGCAGCTTAGATTATCCAGGGCAGGGGGCCTTCTATGGCTACACCTTC

d_call: TRBD1
clone_size: few
j_call: TRBJ2-3
v_call: TRBV7-8
cdr3_aa: CASSLVQGAADTQYF
cdr3_nt: TGTGCCAGCAGCTTAGTACAGGGGGCTGCAGATACGCAGTATTTT

d_call: .
clone_size: medium-sized
j_call: TRBJ2-1
v_call: TRBV19
cdr3_aa: CASSMRGDEQFF
cdr3_nt: TGTGCCAGTAGTATGAGAGGAGATGAGCAGTTCTTC

d_call: .
clone_size: .
j_call: TRBJ2-1
v_call: TRBV4-3
cdr3_aa: CASSQDAASYNEQFF
cdr3_nt: TGCGCCAGCAGCCAAGATGCAGCGTCCTACAATGAGCAGTTCTTC

d_call: .
clone_size: .
j_call: TRBJ1-2
v_call: TRBV25-1
cdr3_aa: CASSEYLGGGGYTF
cdr3_nt: TGTGCCAGCAGTGAATATTTAGGGGGTGGCGGCTACACCTTC

d_call: TRBD1
clone_size: .
j_call: TRBJ2-3
v_call: TRBV28
cdr3_aa: CASSLFRTGTDTQYF
cdr3_nt: TGTGCCAGCAGTTTATTTCGGACAGGGACAGATACGCAGTATTTT

d_call: .
clone_size: .
j_call: TRBJ2-3
v_call: TRBV6-6
cdr3_aa: CASSYGGGTDTQYF
cdr3_nt: TGTGCCAGCAGTTACGGAGGGGGCACAGATACGCAGTATTTT

d_call: .
clone_size: .
j_call: TRBJ2-5
v_call: TRBV7-2
cdr3_aa: CASSQGALQGGTQYF
cdr3_nt: TGTGCCAGCAGCCAAGGGGCTTTACAGGGCGGGACCCAGTACTTC

d_call: .
clone_size: .
j_call: TRBJ1-2
v_call: TRBV10-3
cdr3_aa: CAISGTTYGYTF
cdr3_nt: TGTGCCATCAGTGGGACAACCTATGGCTACACCTTC

d_call: TRBD2
clone_size: few
j_call: TRBJ2-7
v_call: TRBV4-3
cdr3_aa: CASSQDLPSGTYEQYF
cdr3_nt: TGCGCCAGCAGCCAAGATCTTCCTAGCGGGACCTACGAGCAGTACTTC

d_call: TRBD1
clone_size: .
j_call: TRBJ2-1
v_call: TRBV6-4
cdr3_aa: CASSPGTGGFDEQFF
cdr3_nt: TGTGCCAGCAGCCCCGGGACAGGGGGTTTCGATGAGCAGTTCTTC

d_call: TRBD2
clone_size: .
j_call: TRBJ2-7
v_call: TRBV7-2
cdr3_aa: CASSLEGLAGAYEQYF
cdr3_nt: TGTGCCAGCAGCTTAGAGGGACTAGCGGGGGCCTACGAGCAGTACTTC

d_call: TRBD2
clone_size: .
j_call: TRBJ2-2
v_call: TRBV11-2
cdr3_aa: CASRETSGGAPGELFF
cdr3_nt: TGTGCCAGCAGAGAAACTAGCGGGGGGGCCCCCGGGGAGCTGTTTTTT

d_call: .
clone_size: few
j_call: TRBJ2-7
v_call: TRBV30
cdr3_aa: CAWSGGIYEQYF
cdr3_nt: TGTGCCTGGAGCGGCGGAATCTACGAGCAGTACTTC